This T cell receptor (beta chain) emerged from a study of blood T cell repertoires in COVID-19. As for the study in general: T cells, B-cell-depleted T cells, or PBMCs provided the cDNA or gDNA that served as material.

Libraries were prepared by immunoSEQ multiplex PCR; TCRdb keeps only in-frame clonotypes and omits some of them. The sample lists more than 150,000 clones; 75% to 80% were seen once. The length of the CDR3 is 14 residues. Germline CDR1 is SGHRS and CDR2 is YFSETQ. V was pared by 2 bases and J by 6 bases, with 8 bases of the junction left unmatched. V is TRBV5-1 and J is TRBJ2-7, with TRBD2 identical over 7 bases. Sequenced: peripheral blood. The TCR sequence derives from a woman at least 80 years old with acute or convalescent COVID-19. CDR3 region: CASSFLAATREQYF. The DNA of the CDR3 is TGCGCCAGCAGCTTCCTAGCGGCAACCCGCGAGCAGTACTTC. Filled out from reference TRBV5-1 and TRBJ2-7, the complete variable domain reads KAGVTQTPRYLIKTRGQQVTLSCSPISGHRSVSWYQQTPGQGLQFLFEYFSETQRNKGNFPGRFSGRQFSNSRSEMNVSTLELGDSALYLCASSFLAATREQYFGPGTRLTVT.